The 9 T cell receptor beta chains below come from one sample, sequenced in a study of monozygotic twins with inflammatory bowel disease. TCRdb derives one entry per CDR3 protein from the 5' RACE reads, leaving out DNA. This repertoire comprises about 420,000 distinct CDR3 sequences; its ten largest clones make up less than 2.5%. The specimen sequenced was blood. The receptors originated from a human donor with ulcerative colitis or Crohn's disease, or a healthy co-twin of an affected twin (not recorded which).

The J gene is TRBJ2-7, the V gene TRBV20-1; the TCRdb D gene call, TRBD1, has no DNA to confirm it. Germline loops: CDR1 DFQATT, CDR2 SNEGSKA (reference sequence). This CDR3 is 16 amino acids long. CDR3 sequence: CSASRSLAGGYGEQYF.

The CDR3 loop is CASSLRDRILYEQYF. The gene calls are TRBV5-6 and TRBJ2-7; no DNA is available, so the TRBD1 call from TCRdb remains unchecked. The germline V gene has CDR1 SGHDT and CDR2 YYEEEE. This CDR3 region has 15 residues.

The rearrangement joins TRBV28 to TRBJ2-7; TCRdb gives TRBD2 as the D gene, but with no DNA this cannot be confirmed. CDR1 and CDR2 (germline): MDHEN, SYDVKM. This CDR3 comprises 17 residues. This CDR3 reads CASSLLVAGEDAYEQYF.

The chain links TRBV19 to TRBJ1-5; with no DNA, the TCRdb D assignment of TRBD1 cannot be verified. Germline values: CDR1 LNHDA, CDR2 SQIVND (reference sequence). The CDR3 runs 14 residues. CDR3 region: CASRDRRYNQPQHF.

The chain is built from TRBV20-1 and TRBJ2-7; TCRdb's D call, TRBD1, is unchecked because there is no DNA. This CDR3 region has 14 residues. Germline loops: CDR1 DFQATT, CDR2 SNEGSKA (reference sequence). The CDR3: CSARQTGVRNEQYF.

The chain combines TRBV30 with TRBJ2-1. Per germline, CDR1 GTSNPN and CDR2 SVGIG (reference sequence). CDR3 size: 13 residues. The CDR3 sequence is CAWSVQSYNEQFF.

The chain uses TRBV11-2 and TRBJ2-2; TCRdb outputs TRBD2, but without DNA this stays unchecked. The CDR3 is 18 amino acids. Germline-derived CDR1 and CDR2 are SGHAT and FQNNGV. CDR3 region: CASSFPGGETVNTGELFF.

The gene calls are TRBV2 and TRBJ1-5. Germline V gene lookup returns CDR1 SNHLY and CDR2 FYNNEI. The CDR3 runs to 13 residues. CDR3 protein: CASSEEKLQPQHF.

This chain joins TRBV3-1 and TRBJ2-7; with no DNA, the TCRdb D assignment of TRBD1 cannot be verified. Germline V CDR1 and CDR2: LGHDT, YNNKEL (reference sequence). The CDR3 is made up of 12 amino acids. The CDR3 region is CASSHPGDEQYF.